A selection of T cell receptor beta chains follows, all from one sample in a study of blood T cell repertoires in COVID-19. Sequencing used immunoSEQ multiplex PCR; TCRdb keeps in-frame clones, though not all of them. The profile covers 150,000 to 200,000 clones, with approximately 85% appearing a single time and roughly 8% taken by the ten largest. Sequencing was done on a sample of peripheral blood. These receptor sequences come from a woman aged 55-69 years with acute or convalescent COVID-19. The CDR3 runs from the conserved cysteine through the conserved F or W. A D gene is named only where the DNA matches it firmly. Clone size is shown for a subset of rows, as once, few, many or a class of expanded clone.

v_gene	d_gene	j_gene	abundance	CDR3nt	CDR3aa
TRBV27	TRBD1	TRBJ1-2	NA	TGTGCCAGCAGTTTATCCGGGACAGGGTCAACCTATGGCTACACCTTC	CASSLSGTGSTYGYTF
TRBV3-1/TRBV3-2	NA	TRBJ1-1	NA	TGTGCCAGCAGCCCCCGGGGGGGCACTGAAGCTTTCTTT	CASSPRGGTEAFF
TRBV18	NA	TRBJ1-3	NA	TGTGCCAGCTCACCACGACAGATGAGCTCTGGAAACACCATATATTTT	CASSPRQMSSGNTIYF
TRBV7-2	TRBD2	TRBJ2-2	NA	TGTGCCAGCAGCTTAAACCGGGGGGACACCGGGGAGCTGTTTTTT	CASSLNRGDTGELFF
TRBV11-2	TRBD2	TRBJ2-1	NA	TGTGCCAGCAGCTTAGGAGGGATAGCGGGAGTGGCGGGGAATGAGCAGTTCTTC	CASSLGGIAGVAGNEQFF
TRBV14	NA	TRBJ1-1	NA	TGTGCCAGCAGCCCTACGACAGTCTACACTGAAGCTTTCTTT	CASSPTTVYTEAFF
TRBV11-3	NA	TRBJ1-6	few	TGTGCCAGCAGCTTCAGGGCTTCGAATTCACCCCTCCACTTT	CASSFRASNSPLHF
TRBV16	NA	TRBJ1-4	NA	TGTGCCAGCAGCCAATACATGTGGACAGCCATTGCAACTAATGAAAAACTGTTTTTT	CASSQYMWTAIATNEKLFF
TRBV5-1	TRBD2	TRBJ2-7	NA	TGCGCCAGCAGCTTGGGTGCTAGCGGGAACACCAAGCAGTACTTC	CASSLGASGNTKQYF
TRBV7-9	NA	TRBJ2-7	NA	TGTGCCAGCAGCTTAGCTGGGGGGGGCGGCGGGATCTACGAGCAGTACTTC	CASSLAGGGGGIYEQYF
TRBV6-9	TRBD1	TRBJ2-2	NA	TGTGCCAGCCCGGGACAGGGATCCACCGGGGAGCTGTTTTTT	CASPGQGSTGELFF
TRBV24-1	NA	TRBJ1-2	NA	TGTGCCACCAGTTCGGGTAATCGTGGCTACACCTTC	CATSSGNRGYTF
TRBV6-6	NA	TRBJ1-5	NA	TGTGCCAGCAGTTACTCCGAGGGGCCCCAGCATTTT	CASSYSEGPQHF
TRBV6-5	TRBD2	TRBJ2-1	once	TGTGCCAGCAGTTACCAGCTAGCGGGAGGTGAGCAGTTCTTC	CASSYQLAGGEQFF
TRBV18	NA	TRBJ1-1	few	TGTGCCAGCTCATGGAGGACAGCAATGAACACTGAAGCTTTCTTT	CASSWRTAMNTEAFF
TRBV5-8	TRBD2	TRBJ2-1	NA	TGTGCCAGCAGCCTCGCGCTAGCTAGCGGTATAGCGCTTGAGCAGTTCTTC	CASSLALASGIALEQFF
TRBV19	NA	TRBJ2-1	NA	TGTGCCAGTAGTACCCACCCTACGAATGAGCAGTTCTTC	CASSTHPTNEQFF
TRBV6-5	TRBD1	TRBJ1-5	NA	TGTGCCAGCAGTTTAGGACAGGGCCGGCAGCCCCAGCATTTT	CASSLGQGRQPQHF
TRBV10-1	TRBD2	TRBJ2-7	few	TGCGCCAGCAGGGGGGAAGGCGGGAGAAGCGAGCAGTACTTC	CASRGEGGRSEQYF
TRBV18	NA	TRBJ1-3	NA	TGTGCCAGCTCACCGGAGAAGTCTGGAAACACCATATATTTT	CASSPEKSGNTIYF
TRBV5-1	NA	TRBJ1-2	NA	TGCGCCAGCAGCTTGGGAGCGGGGCGTGATGGCTACACCTTC	CASSLGAGRDGYTF
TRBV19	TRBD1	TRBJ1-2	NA	TGTGCCAGCAAAGGACCGGGACAGATCGCTAACTATGGCTACACCTTC	CASKGPGQIANYGYTF
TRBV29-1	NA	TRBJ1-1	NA	TGCAGCGTCTCTAACCCTCGGGGCGCGGGGATGAACACTGAAGCTTTCTTT	CSVSNPRGAGMNTEAFF
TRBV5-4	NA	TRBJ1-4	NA	TGTGCCAGCAGCTTGCGCGGGACCTCAACTAATGAAAAACTGTTTTTT	CASSLRGTSTNEKLFF
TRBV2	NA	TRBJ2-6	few	TGTGCCAGCAGCACTGGGGCCAACGTCCTGACTTTC	CASSTGANVLTF
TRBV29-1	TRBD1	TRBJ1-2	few	TGCAGCGTTGAAAGAAACAGGGGGGACTATGGCTACACCTTC	CSVERNRGDYGYTF
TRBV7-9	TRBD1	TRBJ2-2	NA	TGTGCCAGCAGCTTAGCTGGCCAGACAGGGGGCACCGGGGAGCTGTTTTTT	CASSLAGQTGGTGELFF
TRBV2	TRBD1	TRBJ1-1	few	TGTGCCAGCAGTACCCAGGGGGCAGGGAACACTGAAGCTTTCTTT	CASSTQGAGNTEAFF
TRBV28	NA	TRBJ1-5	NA	TGTGCCACCATCCTGGAGGGAATGGGTTTGAATCAGCCCCAGCATTTT	CATILEGMGLNQPQHF
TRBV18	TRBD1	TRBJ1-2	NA	TGTGCCAGCTCACCATGGGACAGGCTGGGCTACACCTTC	CASSPWDRLGYTF
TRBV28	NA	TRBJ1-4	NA	TGTGCCAGCAGCCACATCGGGGGTAGGGTTGAAGAAAAACTGTTTTTT	CASSHIGGRVEEKLFF
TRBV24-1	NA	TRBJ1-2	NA	TGTGCCACCAGCCCTGGGGGAGGCAGTGGCTACACCTTC	CATSPGGGSGYTF